This T cell receptor beta chain was captured in a study of CD8+CD57+ T cells in acquired aplastic anemia. Turning to the study itself: Quantities of DNA derived from sorted CD4+ and CD8+ cells averaged approximately 3 ug.

Germline V gene sequence: CDR1 WSHSY, CDR2 SAAADI. CDR3 length: 14 amino acids. The germline V and J ends were trimmed by 7 bases and 1 base, with 13 bases remaining between them. This clonotype was counted only a few times. Genomic DNA constituted the template upon which TCR beta VDJ and CDR3 profiling was performed. TCRdb used MiXCR to reprocess the reads, holding one entry per CDR3 protein. This table has under 350,000 distinct CDR3 sequences, under 60% appearing once. The authors sequenced patients whose flow cytometry had shown CD8+CD57+ cell expansion. Material for sequencing was sorted CD4+, CD8+, or CD8+CD57+ T cells (not recorded which) from PBMCs. This TCR came from a human donor with aplastic anemia. The V and J genes are TRBV10-2 and TRBJ1-1; no clear D gene. CDR3 amino acids: CASTPQAENTEAFF. CDR3 DNA: TGCGCCAGCACCCCTCAGGCGGAGAACACTGAAGCTTTCTTT.